The clone carrying this T cell receptor beta chain appeared once. Its antigen is still unknown. These data are taken from a study of OX40 agonist ivuxolimab in advanced cancers. Study overall: One hepatocellular carcinoma and a couple of cutaneous melanoma patients partially responded. General study points: Expansion of clones was among the lowest in partial responders at 0.1-3.0 mg/kg. The CD4+ and CD8+ T cells in the blood had expanded clonally by week 6 at 0.1 to 3.0 mg/kg.

CDR3 length equals 15 residues. Germline trimming cut 4 bases from V and 1 base from J; bases unmatched to any gene: 9. Germline CDR1 is SQVTM and CDR2 is ANQGSEA. Profiled with immunoSEQ multiplex PCR; TCRdb holds only in-frame clones, not every one. The sample consists of around 90,000 clones, 90% of them appearing once. Sequencing was performed on CD4+ or CD8+ T cells sorted from blood, taken in a trial of the OX40 agonist ivuxolimab. The TCR comes from an adult with an advanced solid tumor such as melanoma, head and neck, liver or kidney cancer. This chain uses TRBV29-1 with TRBJ1-1, with 7 bases that match TRBD1. DNA for the CDR3: TGCAGCGTTGGCCCTCGACAGGGTGGGAACACTGAAGCTTTCTTT. Translating gives CSVGPRQGGNTEAFF.